A selection of T cell receptor beta chains follows, all from one sample in a study of T cells after yellow fever vaccination. One entry per CDR3 protein results from TCRdb running MiXCR on the 5' RACE reads. In the table there are around 320,000 distinct CDR3 sequences, about 11% of which are singletons. Sequenced material: CD4+ T cells sorted from PBMCs, taken 45 days after the yellow fever booster vaccination. The origin of the receptors is a man aged 18 to 30 who received the YFV17D yellow fever vaccine. CDR3s include the opening cysteine and the closing phenylalanine or tryptophan. The order of the fields is CDR3 length, J gene, V gene, clone size, D gene, CDR3 protein, CDR3 DNA. The D gene is left open where the match is weak. Size is omitted from some rows. Given values are once, few, many or a class for expanded clones.

>15|TRBJ2-3|TRBV11-2|-|TRBD2
CASSLGLAGVYTQYF
TGTGCCAGCAGCTTGGGTCTAGCGGGGGTTTATACGCAGTATTTT
>13|TRBJ2-2|TRBV20-1|-|-
CSAIREMGGELFF
TGCAGTGCGATACGGGAGATGGGCGGGGAGCTGTTTTTT
>16|TRBJ2-2|TRBV20-1|-|TRBD1
CSARVRGAQGAGELFF
TGCAGTGCTAGAGTCAGGGGGGCACAGGGGGCAGGGGAGCTGTTTTTT
>14|TRBJ2-3|TRBV5-1|-|-
CASRSLTGTDTQYF
TGCGCCAGCAGGTCTTTGACCGGGACAGATACGCAGTATTTT
>14|TRBJ2-7|TRBV4-3|-|-
CASSPVGGTYEQYF
TGCGCCAGCAGCCCTGTAGGAGGGACCTACGAGCAGTACTTC
>13|TRBJ1-1|TRBV6-4|many|-
CASGVDMNTEAFF
TGTGCCAGCGGGGTGGACATGAACACTGAAGCTTTCTTT
>15|TRBJ2-3|TRBV24-1|-|TRBD2
CATSPGEGSTDTQYF
TGTGCCACCAGCCCCGGGGAGGGGAGCACAGATACGCAGTATTTT
>13|TRBJ2-3|TRBV10-3|few|-
CAITPEGADTQYF
TGTGCCATCACCCCGGAAGGGGCAGATACGCAGTATTTT
>16|TRBJ2-6|TRBV19|-|-
CASSIGGPSGANVLTF
TGTGCCAGTAGTATTGGAGGGCCTTCTGGGGCCAACGTCCTGACTTTC
>17|TRBJ1-1|TRBV3-2|-|-
CASSQDGGVRWPGEAFF
TGTGCCAGCAGCCAAGATGGTGGGGTTCGGTGGCCGGGTGAAGCTTTCTTT
>19|TRBJ1-2|TRBV6-1|-|-
CASSEASGIGNWPHYGYTF
TGTGCCAGCAGTGAAGCGTCGGGAATCGGGAATTGGCCCCACTATGGCTACACCTTC
>16|TRBJ2-2|TRBV7-9|-|-
CASSFGVSSPPGELFF
TGTGCCAGCAGCTTTGGAGTTAGCTCCCCGCCCGGGGAGCTGTTTTTT
>15|TRBJ2-3|TRBV18|few|-
CASSPTTGSTDTQYF
TGTGCCAGCTCACCGACGACAGGATCCACAGATACGCAGTATTTT
>16|TRBJ2-2|TRBV19|few|TRBD1
CASSIRKRGPTGELFF
TGTGCCAGTAGTATACGGAAAAGGGGGCCTACCGGGGAGCTGTTTTTT
>14|TRBJ1-1|TRBV7-3|-|TRBD1
CASSPGGSNTEAFF
TGTGCCAGCAGCCCAGGGGGATCGAACACTGAAGCTTTCTTT
>15|TRBJ2-1|TRBV9|few|TRBD2
CASSTLAGGYNEQFF
TGTGCCAGCAGCACGCTAGCGGGGGGATACAATGAGCAGTTCTTC
>15|TRBJ1-1|TRBV5-1|-|-
CASSLTPPGNTEAFF
TGCGCCAGCAGCTTGACCCCACCTGGGAACACTGAAGCTTTCTTT
>13|TRBJ1-2|TRBV7-2|many|TRBD1
CASSPDRNYGYTF
TGTGCCAGCAGCCCGGACAGGAACTATGGCTACACCTTC
>14|TRBJ1-4|TRBV4-3|few|-
CASSQEKLYGQLFF
TGCGCCAGCAGCCAAGAAAAATTGTACGGCCAACTGTTTTTT
>13|TRBJ2-2|TRBV30|-|-
CAWSAYSVPELFF
TGTGCCTGGAGTGCCTATTCGGTCCCGGAGCTGTTTTTT
>14|TRBJ2-1|TRBV11-3|few|-
CASSPSSGYNEQFF
TGTGCCAGCAGCCCTAGTAGTGGCTACAATGAGCAGTTCTTC
>16|TRBJ2-3|TRBV25-1|few|TRBD2
CASSSLRTSGGDTQYF
TGTGCCAGCAGTTCACTAAGGACTAGCGGGGGGGATACGCAGTATTTT
>15|TRBJ1-5|TRBV20-1|many|TRBD1
CSAGQTGGGNQPQHF
TGCAGTGCTGGGCAGACAGGGGGCGGCAATCAGCCCCAGCATTTT
>14|TRBJ2-4|TRBV7-2|-|-
CASSLATGIDIQYF
TGTGCCAGCAGCTTAGCAACAGGGATAGACATTCAGTACTTC
>13|TRBJ2-2|TRBV30|-|-
CAWTSRITGELFF
TGTGCCTGGACCAGCAGGATCACCGGGGAGCTGTTTTTT
>13|TRBJ2-3|TRBV7-9|-|-
CASSSSRTDTQYF
TGTGCCAGCAGCTCCTCTCGGACAGATACGCAGTATTTT
>13|TRBJ1-2|TRBV7-3|few|-
CASSWDGTYGYTF
TGTGCCAGCAGCTGGGACGGGACCTATGGCTACACCTTC
>14|TRBJ1-5|TRBV29-1|few|TRBD1
CSVRGTGRGQPQHF
TGCAGCGTCCGTGGGACAGGGAGAGGGCAGCCCCAGCATTTT
>12|TRBJ2-1|TRBV12-3/TRBV12-4|many|-
CASSLRADEQFF
TGTGCCAGCAGTTTAAGGGCGGATGAGCAGTTCTTC
>15|TRBJ1-5|TRBV27|-|-
CASSLSSGRDQPQHF
TGTGCCAGCAGTTTAAGCTCAGGGAGGGATCAGCCCCAGCATTTT
>12|TRBJ2-6|TRBV20-1|-|-
CSANLDSNVLTF
TGCAGTGCTAACCTAGACAGCAACGTCCTGACTTTC
>15|TRBJ1-3|TRBV9|-|-
CASSVDFDSGNTIYF
TGTGCCAGCAGCGTAGATTTCGACTCTGGAAACACCATATATTTT
>15|TRBJ1-1|TRBV10-3|-|-
CAISAGPARDTEAFF
TGTGCCATCAGTGCAGGCCCTGCCCGGGACACTGAAGCTTTCTTT
>15|TRBJ2-5|TRBV7-2|many|TRBD2
CASSLGGAGEETQYF
TGTGCCAGCAGCTTGGGTGGAGCGGGGGAAGAGACCCAGTACTTC
>18|TRBJ2-3|TRBV5-1|many|TRBD2
CASSLAGGAGVTTDTQYF
TGCGCCAGCAGCTTGGCCGGGGGAGCGGGGGTTACCACAGATACGCAGTATTTT
>12|TRBJ1-6|TRBV19|few|-
CASSSGSRALHF
TGTGCCAGTAGTTCGGGCAGTCGGGCCCTCCACTTT
>15|TRBJ1-1|TRBV3-2|few|-
CASSQNLQGVTEAFF
TGTGCCAGCAGCCAAAATTTACAGGGTGTGACTGAAGCTTTCTTT
>15|TRBJ1-2|TRBV4-3|few|-
CASSQDPAQGYGYTF
TGCGCCAGCAGCCAAGATCCCGCGCAGGGATATGGCTACACCTTC
>15|TRBJ2-6|TRBV7-9|many|-
CASSKQGGGANVLTF
TGTGCCAGCAGCAAACAGGGCGGGGGGGCCAACGTCCTGACTTTC
>16|TRBJ2-5|TRBV5-1|-|-
CASSLSVGVGQETQYF
TGCGCCAGCAGCTTGAGTGTAGGGGTGGGCCAAGAGACCCAGTACTTC
>14|TRBJ2-3|TRBV28|few|TRBD1
CASSLGTGVDTQYF
TGTGCCAGCAGTTTGGGGACAGGGGTGGATACGCAGTATTTT
>16|TRBJ2-3|TRBV20-1|-|-
CSAREAGGLSTDTQYF
TGCAGTGCTAGAGAGGCCGGGGGGCTAAGCACAGATACGCAGTATTTT
>15|TRBJ1-2|TRBV5-1|-|-
CASSLTGNSQYGYTF
TGCGCCAGCAGCCTTACAGGGAACTCTCAATATGGCTACACCTTC
>12|TRBJ1-1|TRBV19|few|-
CASSPWTAEAFF
TGTGCCAGTAGTCCGTGGACAGCTGAAGCTTTCTTT
>13|TRBJ1-4|TRBV11-2|-|-
CASSLTLNEKLFF
TGTGCCAGCAGCTTAACCCTCAATGAAAAACTGTTTTTT
>13|TRBJ2-3|TRBV29-1|many|TRBD2
CSASAGGTDTQYF
TGCAGCGCCTCAGCGGGGGGCACAGATACGCAGTATTTT
>19|TRBJ1-4|TRBV11-2|-|TRBD1
CASSSPLSLNRGSKEKLFF
TGTGCCAGCAGCTCCCCCCTTTCGCTTAACAGGGGGTCGAAGGAAAAACTGTTTTTT
>12|TRBJ2-5|TRBV12-3/TRBV12-4|many|-
CASSLTAETQYF
TGTGCCAGCAGTCTGACTGCAGAGACCCAGTACTTC
>12|TRBJ1-2|TRBV6-2/TRBV6-3|-|-
CASSWGNYGYTF
TGTGCCAGCAGTTGGGGGAACTATGGCTACACCTTC
>15|TRBJ2-3|TRBV9|few|-
CASSVGVGGTDTQYF
TGTGCCAGCAGCGTAGGGGTCGGTGGCACAGATACGCAGTATTTT
>16|TRBJ2-2|TRBV9|-|TRBD1
CASTPRDRANTGELFF
TGTGCCAGCACCCCACGGGACAGGGCGAACACCGGGGAGCTGTTTTTT
>16|TRBJ1-2|TRBV7-8|-|-
CASSRFTTASNYGYTF
TGTGCCAGCAGCAGATTCACGACAGCTTCTAACTATGGCTACACCTTC
>14|TRBJ1-1|TRBV25-1|-|TRBD1
CASTRQGRYTEAFF
TGTGCCAGCACCAGACAGGGGCGGTACACTGAAGCTTTCTTT
>16|TRBJ1-3|TRBV9|-|-
CASSVEEGRSGNTIYF
TGTGCCAGCAGCGTAGAAGAGGGACGATCTGGAAACACCATATATTTT
>13|TRBJ2-5|TRBV3-1|-|TRBD2
CASSLLALEAQYF
TGTGCCAGCAGCCTACTAGCGCTCGAGGCCCAGTACTTC